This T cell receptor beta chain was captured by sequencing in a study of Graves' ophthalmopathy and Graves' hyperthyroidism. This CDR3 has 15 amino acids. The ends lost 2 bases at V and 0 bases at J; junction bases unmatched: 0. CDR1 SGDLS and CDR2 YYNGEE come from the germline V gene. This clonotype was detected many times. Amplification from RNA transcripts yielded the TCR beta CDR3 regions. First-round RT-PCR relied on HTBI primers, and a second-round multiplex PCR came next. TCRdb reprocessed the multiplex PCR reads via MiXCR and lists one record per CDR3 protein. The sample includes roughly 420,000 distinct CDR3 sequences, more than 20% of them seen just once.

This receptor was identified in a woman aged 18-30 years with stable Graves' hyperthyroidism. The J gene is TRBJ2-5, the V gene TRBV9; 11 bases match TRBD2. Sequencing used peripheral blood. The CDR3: CASSVGLADQETQYF. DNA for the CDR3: TGTGCCAGCAGCGTGGGACTAGCGGACCAAGAGACCCAGTACTTC.